This note documents a single T cell receptor (beta chain) sequence. As yet, its antigen is unknown. The data stem from a study of T-cell reconstitution after alpha-beta-depleted transplantation in children. TCRbeta library preparation incorporated unique molecular identifiers. TCRdb ran MiXCR on the PCR reads and lists one entry per CDR3 protein. The repertoire includes approximately 230,000 distinct CDR3 sequences, roughly a quarter of them detected once, and 4% to 5.5% sits in the top ten. Points from the study as a whole: There were reportedly several hundred expanded graft clones from which alpha-beta T cells came about two months after transplant. High day-60 TCRbeta diversity in some patients came from surviving recipient T cells and thymic progenitors. A year post-transplant, T-cell counts and diversity derived mostly from newly produced T cells.

Trimming removed 2 bases at V and 0 bases at J, with 8 bases between. CDR1 is MDHEN and CDR2 is SYDVKM in the germline V gene. The CDR3 is 15 residues long. The chain couples TRBV28 to TRBJ2-1; the D gene is possibly TRBD2 (6 bases). The source of this sequence is a female patient aged 2-9 years who had a stem cell transplant for congenital amegakaryocytic thrombocytopenia, so the T cells may come from the graft donor. The source material was PBMCs, mostly from graft donor cells, sampled 360 days after TCRalphabeta/CD19-depleted stem cell transplant. This CDR3 reads CASSLLATSYNEQFF. The CDR3 DNA follows: TGTGCCAGCAGTTTACTAGCGACCTCCTACAATGAGCAGTTCTTC.